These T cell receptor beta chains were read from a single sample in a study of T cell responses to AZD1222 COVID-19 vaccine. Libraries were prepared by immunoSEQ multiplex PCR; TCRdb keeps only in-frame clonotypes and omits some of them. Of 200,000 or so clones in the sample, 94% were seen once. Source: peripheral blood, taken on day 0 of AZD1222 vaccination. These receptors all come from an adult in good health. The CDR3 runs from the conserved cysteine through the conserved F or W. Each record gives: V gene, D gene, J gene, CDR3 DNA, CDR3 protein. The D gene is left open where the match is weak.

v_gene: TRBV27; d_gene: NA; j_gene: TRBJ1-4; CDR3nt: TGTGCCAGCAGGGGCAGGGCGCGGGAAAAACTGTTTTTT; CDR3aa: CASRGRAREKLFF
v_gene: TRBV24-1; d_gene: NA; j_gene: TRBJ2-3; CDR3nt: TGTGCCACCAGTGTCGAAGGCACAGATACGCAGTATTTT; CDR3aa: CATSVEGTDTQYF
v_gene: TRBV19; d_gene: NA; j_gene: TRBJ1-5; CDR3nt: TGTGCCAGTAGTATTCAAGGCCAGCCCCAGCATTTT; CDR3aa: CASSIQGQPQHF
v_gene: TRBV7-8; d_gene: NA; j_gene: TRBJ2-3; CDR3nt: TGTGCCAGCAGCAAGTCGGGTGGGACTGTCGCAGATACGCAGTATTTT; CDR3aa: CASSKSGGTVADTQYF
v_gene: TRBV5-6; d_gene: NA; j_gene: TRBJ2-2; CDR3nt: TGTGCCAGCAGCTTTCTCATCGGGAGAACCGGGGAGCTGTTTTTT; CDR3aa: CASSFLIGRTGELFF
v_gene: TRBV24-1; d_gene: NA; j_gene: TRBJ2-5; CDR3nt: TGTGCCACCAGTGAAAACCGCGATTGGGTTCAGGGGTATCAAGAGACCCAGTACTTC; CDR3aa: CATSENRDWVQGYQETQYF
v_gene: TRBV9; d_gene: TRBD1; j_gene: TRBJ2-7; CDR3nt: TGTGCCAGCAGCGCGGGTCGGGACAGGGGCTTCGAGCAGTACTTC; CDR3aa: CASSAGRDRGFEQYF
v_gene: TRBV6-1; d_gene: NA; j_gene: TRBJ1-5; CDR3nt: TGTGCCAGCAGTGAATCGGGCGGGTTTGGCCAGCCCCAGCATTTT; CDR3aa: CASSESGGFGQPQHF
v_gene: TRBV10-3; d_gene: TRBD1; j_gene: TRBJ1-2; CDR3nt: TGTGCCATCAGGCCGGGACAGGGGAGGGAAGGCTACACCTTC; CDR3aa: CAIRPGQGREGYTF
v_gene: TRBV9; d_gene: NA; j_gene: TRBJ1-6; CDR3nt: TGTGCCAGCAGCGTAGTGGGGGATTATAATTCACCCCTCCACTTT; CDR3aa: CASSVVGDYNSPLHF
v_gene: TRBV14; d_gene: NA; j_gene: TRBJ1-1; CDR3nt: TGTGCCAGCAGCCAAGTCGGCAGCACTGAAGCTTTCTTT; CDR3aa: CASSQVGSTEAFF